This T cell receptor (beta chain) was observed in a study of blood T cell repertoires in COVID-19. For the study at large: From the United States, Italy and Spain came samples of acute and convalescent COVID-19. PBMCs, B-cell-depleted T cells, or T cells provided the cDNA or gDNA that made up the material.

In the original analysis: For nucleated cells, counts were estimated from reference gene primer amplification. Assay: immunoSEQ multiplex PCR; the TCRdb copy retains only in-frame clones and omits some. V, J and clone size derive from that table, while D and trimming were established from the DNA sequence. The sample has 89,000 or so clones; approximately 88% are singletons. This CDR3 is 15 amino acids long. V lost 0 bases to trimming and J lost 2 bases, with 12 bases between them. CDR1 is SGHRS, CDR2 YFSETQ, per germline. The Seattle patients joined while their infection was active and were tracked longitudinally afterward.

The chain joins TRBV5-1 to TRBJ2-7, with D perhaps TRBD1 (6 bases). The TCR sequence derives from a man aged 45-60 years with COVID-19, enrolled during active disease. The sequencing input was peripheral blood. The chain's CDR3 is CASSLERGITYEQYF. Here the CDR3 DNA reads TGCGCCAGCAGCTTGGAAAGGGGGATTACCTACGAGCAGTACTTC. Using reference TRBV5-1 and TRBJ2-7 for the parts outside the CDR3, the full variable domain is KAGVTQTPRYLIKTRGQQVTLSCSPISGHRSVSWYQQTPGQGLQFLFEYFSETQRNKGNFPGRFSGRQFSNSRSEMNVSTLELGDSALYLCASSLERGITYEQYFGPGTRLTVT.